These 22 T cell receptor beta chains were sequenced from one sample in a study of T cell changes during pregnancy in multiple sclerosis. Measured with immunoSEQ multiplex PCR; TCRdb has only the in-frame clones, and not every one. The table records over 60,000 clones, 91% of them present only once. The specimen was peripheral blood, collected in the third trimester of pregnancy. These receptors originate from a female donor in good health, enrolled as a control in a pregnancy study.

The gene calls are TRBV30 and TRBJ2-7, with TRBD1 identical over 11 bases. Germline lookup yields CDR1 GTSNPN and CDR2 SVGIG (reference sequence). The V and J ends lost 0 bases and 4 bases, in that order; junction bases with no gene match: 5. This CDR3 region has 15 residues. CDR3 protein: CAWSVGGTGGYEQYF. DNA of the CDR3: TGTGCCTGGAGTGTAGGAGGGACAGGGGGATACGAGCAGTACTTC.

This clone was detected once. The chain links TRBV7-9 to TRBJ1-2; possibly TRBD1 for D (5 bases). V lost 3 bases and J lost 4, with 9 bases in between. The CDR3 extends over 13 amino acids. The germline V gene has CDR1 SEHNR and CDR2 FQNEAQ (reference sequence). This CDR3 is CASSFGALYGYTF. The CDR3 region has the DNA TGTGCCAGCAGCTTTGGGGCCCTCTATGGCTACACCTTC.

V is TRBV6-5 and J is TRBJ1-2; 8 nucleotides line up with TRBD1. Germline V gene lookup returns CDR1 MNHEY and CDR2 SVGAGI. CDR3 length: 14 residues. Trimming at V came to 6 bases and at J to 4 bases, leaving 7 bases not matched to a gene. This chain's CDR3 is CASSQDRAPYGYTF. The CDR3 DNA is TGTGCCAGCAGCCAGGACAGGGCACCCTATGGCTACACCTTC.

V and J are TRBV7-8 and TRBJ1-1; 7 bases fit TRBD1. Germline lookup yields CDR1 SGHVS and CDR2 FQNEAQ. This CDR3 has 15 amino acids. Germline trimming cut 5 bases from V and 9 bases from J; bases unmatched to any gene: 15. As DNA, the CDR3 is TGTGCCAGCAGCCCGCCTGGGGGACAGTTTACTAAAGCTTTCTTT. This translates into CASSPPGGQFTKAFF.

The chain carries TRBV5-1 and TRBJ1-6, with 8 positions matching TRBD1. Germline assignment: CDR1 SGHRS and CDR2 YFSETQ. This CDR3 is built from 15 residues. V gave up 4 bases and J gave up 2 bases; unmatched junction bases: 2. The CDR3 DNA reads TGCGCCAGCAGCAGGGACAGGCCCTATAATTCACCCCTCCACTTT. It yields the protein CASSRDRPYNSPLHF. Full variable domain (outside the CDR3, taken from reference TRBV5-1 and TRBJ1-6): KAGVTQTPRYLIKTRGQQVTLSCSPISGHRSVSWYQQTPGQGLQFLFEYFSETQRNKGNFPGRFSGRQFSNSRSEMNVSTLELGDSALYLCASSRDRPYNSPLHFGNGTRLTVT.

The chain has TRBV7-9 and TRBJ2-7, with 7 bases identical to TRBD1. The CDR3 has 14 amino acids. In germline, CDR1 is SEHNR, CDR2 FQNEAQ (reference sequence). The junction had 6 bases not matched to a gene; V was cut back by 4 bases and J by 3 bases. The CDR3, as DNA: TGTGCCAGCAGCTCGCCCCGACAGGGCTACGAGCAGTACTTC. Protein: CASSSPRQGYEQYF.

This rearrangement joins TRBV7-9 to TRBJ1-2; 10 bases are a match to TRBD1. Germline loops: CDR1 SEHNR, CDR2 FQNEAQ (reference sequence). Trimming removed 5 bases from V and 8 bases from J; junction bases left unmatched: 5. The CDR3 runs to 13 residues. CDR3 in amino acids: CASSRQGAYGYTF. CDR3 nucleotides: TGTGCCAGCAGCCGACAGGGGGCGTACGGCTACACCTTC. Variable domain in full (rest from reference TRBV7-9 and TRBJ1-2): DTGVSQNPRHKITKRGQNVTFRCDPISEHNRLYWYRQTLGQGPEFLTYFQNEAQLEKSRLLSDRFSAERPKGSFSTLEIQRTEQGDSAMYLCASSRQGAYGYTFGSGTRLTVV.

The chain joins TRBV7-9 to TRBJ2-1; 12 bases line up with TRBD2. Trimming removed 2 bases from V and 9 bases from J; junction bases left unmatched: 2. CDR1 is SEHNR and CDR2 is FQNEAQ in the germline V gene (reference sequence). The CDR3 runs 14 residues. The CDR3, as DNA: TGTGCCAGCAGCTTAAGGACTAGCGGGGTTGAGCAGTTCTTC. Its translation: CASSLRTSGVEQFF.

The chain is built from TRBV5-1 and TRBJ2-7; TRBD1 aligns across 8 bases. The V gene's germline CDR1 is SGHRS and CDR2 YFSETQ. The CDR3 has 14 amino acids. V was pared by 0 bases and J by 3 bases, with 2 bases of the junction left unmatched. Here the CDR3 reads CASSLDRGDYEQYF. Here the CDR3 DNA reads TGCGCCAGCAGCTTGGACAGGGGGGACTACGAGCAGTACTTC.

The rearrangement links TRBV5-1 to TRBJ2-3; 8 positions match TRBD1. This CDR3 region has 15 residues. Trimming removed 5 bases from V and 4 bases from J; junction bases left unmatched: 9. Germline V gene sequence: CDR1 SGHRS, CDR2 YFSETQ. CDR3 sequence (DNA): TGCGCCAGCAGACGGTGGACAGGGCGACCAGATACGCAGTATTTT. Protein: CASRRWTGRPDTQYF.

The V gene is TRBV5-6, the J gene TRBJ2-3, with 14 bases that match TRBD2. Germline V gives CDR1 SGHDT, CDR2 YYEEEE. There are 15 residues in the CDR3. Trimming at V came to 4 bases and at J to 4 bases, leaving 2 bases not matched to a gene. The CDR3 here is CASSPGLAGADTQYF. The DNA of the CDR3 is TGTGCCAGCAGCCCGGGACTAGCGGGAGCAGATACGCAGTATTTT.

The chain links TRBV5-1 to TRBJ2-7; 7 bases are shared with TRBD1. The CDR3 consists of 14 residues. Germline assignment: CDR1 SGHRS and CDR2 YFSETQ. V trimming: 8 bases; J trimming: 3 bases; junction bases outside the gene matches: 11. This chain's CDR3 is CASALTAGGYEQYF. CDR3 nucleotide sequence: TGCGCCAGTGCATTGACCGCAGGGGGCTACGAGCAGTACTTC.

The gene calls are TRBV27 and TRBJ2-7, with 7 bases lining up with TRBD1. J lost 0 bases, V lost 7 bases, and 9 bases had no gene match. Germline values: CDR1 MNHEY, CDR2 SMNVEV (reference sequence). The CDR3 extends over 15 amino acids. For the CDR3, the DNA is TGTGCCAGCACCGTCAGGGGGTATGGCTCCTACGAGCAGTACTTC. The encoded protein is CASTVRGYGSYEQYF.

The chain couples TRBV2 to TRBJ1-1; D ambiguous. Trimming pared 5 bases from V and 4 bases from J, leaving 14 bases between. There are 14 residues in the CDR3. In germline, CDR1 is SNHLY, CDR2 FYNNEI. CDR3 amino acids: CASSKEGRGTEAFF. In nucleotides, the CDR3 is TGTGCCAGCAGTAAGGAGGGCCGGGGCACTGAAGCTTTCTTT.

CDR3 sequence reads: CASNGGGTGLSYEQYF. The CDR3, as DNA: TGTGCCAGCAACGGAGGAGGGACAGGGCTCTCCTACGAGCAGTACTTC. This rearrangement joins TRBV9 to TRBJ2-7, with 9 bases identical to TRBD1. V gave up 6 bases and J gave up 0 bases; unmatched junction bases: 10. This CDR3 spans 16 amino acids. Germline CDR1 is SGDLS and CDR2 is YYNGEE. Looking up the rest from reference TRBV9 and TRBJ2-7 gives the full variable domain: DSGVTQTPKHLITATGQRVTLRCSPRSGDLSVYWYQQSLDQGLQFLIQYYNGEERAKGNILERFSAQQFPDLHSELNLSSLELGDSALYFCASNGGGTGLSYEQYFGPGTRLTVT.

DNA of the CDR3: TGTGCCAGCTCACCCCGGCGGACAGGTGGGGAAAAACTGTTTTTT. Protein: CASSPRRTGGEKLFF. The rearrangement links TRBV18 to TRBJ1-4; TRBD1 matches at 7 bases. V shed 3 bases, J shed 8 bases, and the junction held 9 bases outside the gene matches. Germline CDR1 KGHSH, CDR2 LQKENI. CDR3 size: 15 residues.

The chain uses TRBV27 and TRBJ2-1; TRBD2 matches at 7 bases. After removal of 3 bases from V and 7 bases from J, the junction contained 9 bases not matched to a gene. This CDR3 spans 15 amino acids. Per the germline V gene, CDR1 is MNHEY and CDR2 is SMNVEV (reference sequence). DNA for the CDR3: TGTGCCAGCAGTTTTGCCAGCGGGGTCATAAATGAGCAGTTCTTC. It yields the protein CASSFASGVINEQFF.

The CDR3 is CASSDSHSPNEQFF. Written as DNA, the CDR3 is TGTGCCAGCAGTGATTCACACAGTCCCAATGAGCAGTTCTTC. The chain joins TRBV6-4 to TRBJ2-1; D gene unclear. Germline V lookup: CDR1 MRHNA, CDR2 SNTAGT. The V end lost 3 bases, the J end lost 6 bases, and 12 bases lay between the germline ends. CDR3 length equals 14 residues.

This chain joins TRBV11-3 and TRBJ2-1, with 7 positions matching TRBD2. There are 15 residues in the CDR3. The V gene's germline CDR1 is SGHNT and CDR2 YENEEA. J was trimmed by 2 bases and V by 1 base; bases with no gene match: 2. CDR3 protein: CASSLGAGAYNEQFF. The CDR3 DNA reads as TGTGCCAGCAGCTTAGGCGCGGGAGCCTACAATGAGCAGTTCTTC.

The rearrangement uses TRBV7-9 and TRBJ2-5; D is perhaps TRBD1 (6 bases). Germline V gene lookup returns CDR1 SEHNR and CDR2 FQNEAQ (reference sequence). With 5 bases removed from V and 4 bases from J, the gap between germline ends came to 14 bases. This CDR3 region has 14 residues. The CDR3 reads CASSHWGLGETQYF. CDR3 DNA: TGTGCCAGCAGCCACTGGGGGCTGGGAGAGACCCAGTACTTC.

The chain links TRBV28 to TRBJ2-3; possible D gene TRBD2, 6 bases. The CDR3 totals 15 residues. Trimming cost V 4 bases and J 3 bases, with 14 bases left between them. The germline V gene encodes CDR1 MDHEN and CDR2 SYDVKM. In DNA, the CDR3 is TGTGCCAGCAGTTCTAGCGCACACGAGACAGATACGCAGTATTTT. Its translation is CASSSSAHETDTQYF.

The chain uses TRBV18 and TRBJ1-2; TRBD1 matches at 11 bases. In germline, CDR1 is KGHSH, CDR2 LQKENI. CDR3 length: 17 residues. Losses at the gene ends were 4 bases for V and 7 bases for J; bases not matched to a gene: 14. In DNA, the CDR3 is TGTGCCAGCTCACAGGGACAGGGGGAATGGTCCGTTAGTGGCTACACCTTC. Translated: CASSQGQGEWSVSGYTF.